Listed below are T cell receptor beta chains from one sample, sequenced in a study of T cell responses to AZD1222 COVID-19 vaccine. Sequencing used immunoSEQ multiplex PCR; TCRdb keeps in-frame clones, though not all of them. This sample has 130,000 to 150,000 clones, with roughly nine tenths found just once. The sequenced sample was peripheral blood, obtained on day 0 of AZD1222 vaccination. These receptors all come from an adult in good health. The CDR3 runs from the conserved cysteine through the conserved F or W. The D gene is left open where the match is weak. Size values are once, few and many counts, or a class for expanded clones, and some rows have none.

CASSLAKAGLSSYEQYF,TGTGCCAGCAGCTTAGCAAAAGCGGGGCTGAGCTCCTACGAGCAGTACTTC,few,TRBV7-2,TRBJ2-7,TRBD2
CASSVSGTVTDTQYF,TGTGCCAGCAGCGTTTCCGGGACAGTCACAGATACGCAGTATTTT,.,TRBV9,TRBJ2-3,TRBD1
CASSLRDRANYGYTF,TGTGCCAGCTCACTCCGGGACAGGGCTAACTATGGCTACACCTTC,once,TRBV18,TRBJ1-2,TRBD1
CAISASTGTNTIYF,TGTGCCATCAGTGCCTCGACAGGCACAAACACCATATATTTT,.,TRBV10-3,TRBJ1-3,.
CASSLDGGNYGYTF,TGCGCCAGCAGCTTGGACGGCGGAAACTATGGCTACACCTTC,.,TRBV5-1,TRBJ1-2,.
CASSLRTGGGGYTF,TGTGCCAGCAGCTTACGGACAGGGGGAGGTGGCTACACCTTC,.,TRBV11-1,TRBJ1-2,TRBD1
CASSTALTGQGAGGYTF,TGTGCCAGTAGTACCGCCCTCACAGGACAGGGGGCAGGTGGCTACACCTTC,.,TRBV19,TRBJ1-2,TRBD1
CASSSGRALNEQFF,TGCGCCAGCAGTAGCGGGAGGGCCCTCAATGAGCAGTTCTTC,.,TRBV4-1,TRBJ2-1,TRBD2
CASSFPTLVPQETQYF,TGTGCCAGCAGCTTTCCCACACTAGTGCCCCAAGAGACCCAGTACTTC,.,TRBV7-9,TRBJ2-5,.
CATSDFFRYEQYF,TGTGCCACCAGTGATTTTTTCCGGTACGAGCAGTACTTC,.,TRBV24-1,TRBJ2-7,.
CASSRTGTGVRETQYF,TGTGCCAGTAGCCGAACCGGGACAGGGGTTAGGGAGACCCAGTACTTC,.,TRBV19,TRBJ2-5,TRBD1
CASSLETMNTQYF,TGCGCCAGCAGCTTAGAGACAATGAATACGCAGTATTTT,.,TRBV5-1,TRBJ2-3,.
CASSMGRRHNSPLHF,TGTGCCAGTAGTATGGGCAGGCGGCATAATTCACCCCTCCACTTT,.,TRBV19,TRBJ1-6,.
CASKLARGNTEAFF,TGTGCCAGCAAATTGGCCAGGGGGAACACTGAAGCTTTCTTT,.,TRBV11-2,TRBJ1-1,.
CASSTLSTGIYEQYF,TGTGCCAGCTCGACCCTTTCGACAGGGATCTACGAGCAGTACTTC,.,TRBV18,TRBJ2-7,TRBD1
CASSKGQGVRAFF,TGTGCCAGTAGTAAGGGACAGGGGGTAAGGGCTTTCTTT,.,TRBV19,TRBJ1-1,TRBD1
CASSKTGPEQETQYF,TGCGCCAGCAGCAAGACAGGGCCAGAACAAGAGACCCAGTACTTC,.,TRBV5-1,TRBJ2-5,TRBD1
CASSRQGIEAFF,TGTGCCAGCAGCCGACAGGGAATTGAAGCTTTCTTT,.,TRBV12-3/TRBV12-4,TRBJ1-1,TRBD1
CASSNQGAKLFF,TGTGCCAGCAGCAACCAGGGGGCAAAACTGTTTTTT,once,TRBV5-4,TRBJ1-4,TRBD1
CASSYRYYGYTF,TGTGCCAGCAGCTACAGGTACTATGGCTACACCTTC,.,TRBV25-1,TRBJ1-2,.
CASSLNRGYTF,TGTGCCAGCAGTTTAAATCGAGGCTACACCTTC,few,TRBV28,TRBJ1-2,.
CSVEERRAFF,TGCAGCGTTGAAGAGCGGCGGGCTTTCTTT,.,TRBV29-1,TRBJ1-1,.
CASNQRSTDTQYF,TGTGCCAGCAACCAGCGGAGCACAGATACGCAGTATTTT,.,TRBV7-9,TRBJ2-3,.
CARRYGQTYEQYF,TGTGCCAGAAGGTACGGACAGACCTACGAGCAGTACTTC,.,TRBV5-3,TRBJ2-7,.
CASRVPGQGNTEAFF,TGTGCCAGCAGGGTACCGGGACAGGGGAACACTGAAGCTTTCTTT,.,TRBV11-2,TRBJ1-1,TRBD1
CSAGITGGTGELFF,TGCAGCGCCGGAATTACAGGAGGCACCGGGGAGCTGTTTTTT,.,TRBV29-1,TRBJ2-2,.
CANSIEGDTEAFF,TGTGCCAATAGTATAGAGGGGGACACTGAAGCTTTCTTT,.,TRBV19,TRBJ1-1,.
CASSGTVEVDTQYF,TGTGCCAGCAGCGGGACCGTCGAGGTGGATACGCAGTATTTT,.,TRBV9,TRBJ2-3,.
CASSFLDRVEMRQYF,TGTGCCAGCAGCTTCCTGGACAGGGTCGAAATGCGGCAGTACTTC,.,TRBV5-5,TRBJ2-7,TRBD1
CASSSGVGTEAFF,TGTGCCAGCAGCTCAGGAGTCGGCACTGAAGCTTTCTTT,.,TRBV5-4,TRBJ1-1,.
CASSTLSTLNTEAFF,TGTGCCAGTAGTACCCTCAGCACTCTGAACACTGAAGCTTTCTTT,.,TRBV19,TRBJ1-1,.
CASSDRTGAVDTQYF,TGTGCCAGCAGTGATCGGACAGGGGCAGTGGATACGCAGTATTTT,.,TRBV6-1,TRBJ2-3,TRBD1
CASSIGTGTTNEKLFF,TGTGCCAGTAGTATCGGAACAGGGACAACTAATGAAAAACTGTTTTTT,.,TRBV19,TRBJ1-4,.
CASSQQTGGSTDTQYF,TGCGCCAGCAGCCAACAGACAGGGGGTAGCACAGATACGCAGTATTTT,.,TRBV4-1,TRBJ2-3,TRBD1
CASSEFSRPVGYTF,TGCGCCAGCAGTGAGTTTTCCAGGCCGGTTGGCTACACCTTC,.,TRBV10-1,TRBJ1-2,.